One and the same sample provided the 15 T cell receptor beta chains below, sequenced in a study of shared clonotypes between healthy human individuals. Assay: immunoSEQ multiplex PCR; the TCRdb copy retains only in-frame clones and omits some. The sample records under 80,000 clones, 62% being singletons. The sequenced sample consisted of memory CD8+ T cells sorted from blood. Subset in this sample: CD45RO+ cells pooled with CCR7-negative TemRA cells. Receptors originate from a man between 25 and 39 years old in good health.

The chain has TRBV11-2 and TRBJ2-5; D ambiguous. The CDR3 length is 15 residues. V lost 5 bases and J lost 4, with 17 bases in between. Germline V CDR1 and CDR2: SGHAT, FQNNGV. This chain's CDR3 is CASSDDATELETQYF. DNA for the CDR3: TGTGCCAGCAGCGATGACGCCACAGAACTAGAGACCCAGTACTTC.

The chain carries TRBV2 and TRBJ1-4; 9 positions match TRBD1. There are 18 residues in the CDR3. The germline gives CDR1 SNHLY, CDR2 FYNNEI. V was pared by 7 bases and J by 2 bases, with 14 bases of the junction left unmatched. CDR3 bases: TGTGCCAGCACCCTACCCCGGACAGGGGTAACGACTAATGAAAAACTGTTTTTT. Translating it yields CASTLPRTGVTTNEKLFF.

This clone was counted between two and nine times. The chain carries TRBV9 and TRBJ2-3; D unresolved. Trimming stripped 0 bases from V and 2 bases from J, with 10 bases between. Germline V CDR1 and CDR2: SGDLS, YYNGEE. CDR3 length: 15 residues. The CDR3 bases are TGTGCCAGCAGCGTAGGACGTGGCTACACAGATACGCAGTATTTT. Amino acids: CASSVGRGYTDTQYF.

A few counts support this clone. The chain couples TRBV30 to TRBJ1-5; no firm D call. Germline V gives CDR1 GTSNPN, CDR2 SVGIG (reference sequence). With 3 bases removed from V and 5 bases from J, the gap between germline ends came to 17 bases. The CDR3 has 15 residues. Written as DNA, the CDR3 is TGTGCCTGGAGGTCATTCCCGGGGAACCATCAGCCCCAGCATTTT. Translation: CAWRSFPGNHQPQHF.

Only a few counts were recorded for this clone. The CDR3 bases are TGTGCCAGCAGCCGAAATCGAGGTTTAGAGACCCAGTACTTC. It is translated as CASSRNRGLETQYF. The chain joins TRBV7-2 to TRBJ2-5; D unclear. In germline, CDR1 is SGHTA, CDR2 FQGNSA. There are 14 residues in the CDR3. V gave up 5 bases and J gave up 4 bases, with 14 bases separating them. Complete variable domain (other parts from reference TRBV7-2 and TRBJ2-5): GAGVSQSPSNKVTEKGKDVELRCDPISGHTALYWYRQSLGQGLEFLIYFQGNSAPDKSGLPSDRFSAERTGGSVSTLTIQRTQQEDSAVYLCASSRNRGLETQYFGPGTRLLVL.

The chain carries TRBV6-4 and TRBJ2-5; TRBD1 might be the D (5 bases). The CDR3 is 13 amino acids. The germline V gene encodes CDR1 MRHNA and CDR2 SNTAGT. V was trimmed by 4 bases and J by 3 bases, leaving 9 bases between them. Written as DNA, the CDR3 is TGTGCCAGCAGTGGGGGCCCAGAAGAGACCCAGTACTTC. It translates to CASSGGPEETQYF.

The chain has TRBV7-9 and TRBJ2-3; weak D call: TRBD1 (5 bases). There are 15 residues in the CDR3. Trimming removed 5 bases from V and 5 bases from J, with 17 bases in between. Germline V gives CDR1 SEHNR, CDR2 FQNEAQ (reference sequence). As DNA, the CDR3 is TGTGCCAGCAGCGCCCCTGATTCTAGGGGAGATACGCAGTATTTT. It specifies CASSAPDSRGDTQYF.

The chain uses TRBV6-4 and TRBJ2-3, with D possibly called TRBD1 or TRBD2 (6 bases each). This CDR3 region has 15 residues. Looked up from germline, CDR1 is MRHNA and CDR2 is SNTAGT. CDR3 region: CTGSVGGASTDTQYF. CDR3 in DNA: TGTACCGGCAGTGTGGGGGGCGCTAGCACAGATACGCAGTATTTT.

This rearrangement joins TRBV6-4 to TRBJ2-2; no reliable D call. Trimming removed 6 bases at V and 4 bases at J, with 9 bases between. CDR1 MRHNA and CDR2 SNTAGT come from the germline V gene. This CDR3 comprises 13 residues. Written as DNA, the CDR3 is TGTGCCAGCAGCTTAAAGGGCACCGGGGAGCTGTTTTTT. It translates to CASSLKGTGELFF.

V gene TRBV11-2 combines with J gene TRBJ2-2; D is possibly TRBD1 (5 bases). V dropped 0 bases and J dropped 9 bases, with 14 bases sitting between them. Germline assignment: CDR1 SGHAT and CDR2 FQNNGV. The CDR3 consists of 15 residues. This CDR3 reads CASSLDRQLLRELFF. DNA for the CDR3: TGTGCCAGCAGCTTAGATCGACAGCTCCTTAGGGAGCTGTTTTTT.

This clone was recorded a few times. Distinct nucleotide sequences in the sample also encode this CDR3. The chain carries TRBV29-1 and TRBJ2-7; D unclear. Trimming shortened V by 4 bases and J by 2 bases, and 9 bases separated the two germline ends. Germline loops: CDR1 SQVTM, CDR2 ANQGSEA. This CDR3 has 12 amino acids. The CDR3 nucleotides are TGCAGCGTTGCGTCCGGAGCCTACGAGCAGTACTTC. Protein: CSVASGAYEQYF.

This clone occurred many times. This chain connects TRBV5-1 to TRBJ1-1, with 9 bases matching TRBD1. After removal of 4 bases from V and 3 bases from J, the junction contained 4 bases not matched to a gene. Germline-derived CDR1 and CDR2 are SGHRS and YFSETQ. The CDR3 spans 14 residues. The CDR3: CASSPGQGYTEAFF. DNA of the CDR3: TGCGCCAGCAGCCCGGGACAGGGTTACACTGAAGCTTTCTTT.

This clone was detected ten times or more. This chain uses TRBV6-1 with TRBJ2-3; TRBD1 matches at 8 bases. The V and J ends lost 0 bases and 4 bases, in that order; junction bases with no gene match: 3. CDR1 is MNHNS, CDR2 SASEGT, per germline. This CDR3 is built from 15 residues. CDR3 loop: CASSEAPGGADTQYF. The CDR3 coding sequence is TGTGCCAGCAGTGAAGCGCCAGGGGGCGCAGATACGCAGTATTTT.

This chain joins TRBV4-1 and TRBJ1-5, with D perhaps matching TRBD1 (5 bases). The CDR3 has 15 residues. Germline V gene lookup returns CDR1 MGHRA and CDR2 YSYEKL. Trimming shortened V by 4 bases and J by 1 base, and 11 bases separated the two germline ends. CDR3 sequence reads: CASSLDQGSNQPQHF. CDR3 DNA: TGCGCCAGCAGCCTGGATCAGGGAAGCAATCAGCCCCAGCATTTT.

The genes are TRBV25-1 and TRBJ2-3; 8 positions match TRBD1. Germline V gene sequence: CDR1 MGHDK, CDR2 SYGVNS. V lost 8 bases and J lost 2; bases outside the gene matches: 6. The CDR3 consists of 14 residues. CDR3 coding DNA: TGTGCCAGCTCGGACAGGGCAAACACAGATACGCAGTATTTT. Protein product: CASSDRANTDTQYF. The full variable domain, its missing parts supplied by reference TRBV25-1 and TRBJ2-3, is EADIYQTPRYLVIGTGKKITLECSQTMGHDKMYWYQQDPGMELHLIHYSYGVNSTEKGDLSSESTVSRIRTEHFPLTLESARPSHTSQYLCASSDRANTDTQYFGPGTRLTVL.